Listed below are T cell receptor beta chains from one sample, sequenced in a study of blood T cell repertoires in COVID-19. The protocol was immunoSEQ multiplex PCR, while the TCRdb copy is restricted to in-frame clones and leaves out a portion. Found here are roughly 99,000 clones, approximately 90% of them singletons; the top ten hold less than 1.5%. The sample taken for sequencing was peripheral blood. The receptor set was obtained from a woman aged 25 to 39 with acute or convalescent COVID-19. Both conserved end residues are part of each CDR3. The D gene is left open where the match is weak. A row's size may be missing; if present it is once, few, many or a size class.

D: TRBD2
J: TRBJ2-1
size: .
V: TRBV15
DNA: TGTGCCACCAGCAGACCTCTACCGGGACTAGGAGGATACAATGAGCAGTTCTTC
CDR3: CATSRPLPGLGGYNEQFF

D: TRBD2
J: TRBJ2-1
size: .
V: TRBV18
DNA: TGTGCCAGCTCACCACTAGCGGGGGGCCCCGGGGAGTTCTTC
CDR3: CASSPLAGGPGEFF

D: TRBD2
J: TRBJ2-5
size: few
V: TRBV3-1/TRBV3-2
DNA: TGTGCCAGCAGCCAAGATATCCAGCGGGGGGGACGGGAGACCCAGTACTTC
CDR3: CASSQDIQRGGRETQYF

D: .
J: TRBJ2-7
size: .
V: TRBV29-1
DNA: TGCAGCGTTGATACAGAGTCCTACGAGCAGTACTTC
CDR3: CSVDTESYEQYF

D: .
J: TRBJ1-5
size: .
V: TRBV6-2/TRBV6-3
DNA: TGTGCCAGCAGTTACAGAAGCCTGAGCAATCAGCCCCAGCATTTT
CDR3: CASSYRSLSNQPQHF

D: .
J: TRBJ2-1
size: .
V: TRBV10-3
DNA: TGTGCCATCAGTGAGTCGTACGCGGGAAGTCACAATGAGCAGTTCTTC
CDR3: CAISESYAGSHNEQFF

D: .
J: TRBJ1-2
size: .
V: TRBV7-2
DNA: TGTGCCAGCAGCACCAAACAGGGAAACTATGGCTACACCTTC
CDR3: CASSTKQGNYGYTF

D: .
J: TRBJ2-1
size: .
V: TRBV3-1/TRBV3-2
DNA: TGTGCCAGCAGCCAAGATGCGGGTGCAAGCTCCTACAATGAGCAGTTCTTC
CDR3: CASSQDAGASSYNEQFF

D: .
J: TRBJ1-1
size: .
V: TRBV7-2
DNA: TGTGCCAGCAGCCCCCTAGGGGGTCACACTGAAGCTTTCTTT
CDR3: CASSPLGGHTEAFF

D: TRBD2
J: TRBJ2-7
size: .
V: TRBV7-2
DNA: TGTGCCAGCAGCTTGAGCGGGGGGGATTCGGGCGAGCAGTACTTC
CDR3: CASSLSGGDSGEQYF

D: .
J: TRBJ1-6
size: .
V: TRBV30
DNA: TGTGCCTGGAGTGTTCCCGGGTCAGGGAATTCACCCCTCCACTTT
CDR3: CAWSVPGSGNSPLHF

D: TRBD1
J: TRBJ2-7
size: .
V: TRBV7-8
DNA: TGTGCCAGCAGCTTAGGGGGGACAGGGGCGGACTTC
CDR3: CASSLGGTGADF

D: .
J: TRBJ1-5
size: .
V: TRBV5-8
DNA: TGTGCCAGCAGCTTGCTCCCAGGGAGGGTACAGCCCCAGCATTTT
CDR3: CASSLLPGRVQPQHF

D: TRBD2
J: TRBJ2-1
size: .
V: TRBV7-2
DNA: TGTGCCAGCAGCTTACGTCGCTCAGCGGGAGGGAATGAGCAGTTCTTC
CDR3: CASSLRRSAGGNEQFF

D: .
J: TRBJ2-7
size: .
V: TRBV30
DNA: TGTGCCTGGAGTTTAACGGGGGTTGGAGAGCAGTACTTC
CDR3: CAWSLTGVGEQYF

D: .
J: TRBJ2-1
size: .
V: TRBV5-1
DNA: TGCGCCAGCAGCTTGACCGACAGTGAGCAGTTCTTC
CDR3: CASSLTDSEQFF

D: TRBD2
J: TRBJ2-1
size: .
V: TRBV7-2
DNA: TGTGCCAGCAGTTCACCTAGCGGGGGGGAGCAGTTCTTC
CDR3: CASSSPSGGEQFF

D: .
J: TRBJ1-1
size: .
V: TRBV6-2/TRBV6-3
DNA: TGTGCCAGCAGTTACGGGGAGCTGAACACTGAAGCTTTCTTT
CDR3: CASSYGELNTEAFF

D: TRBD1
J: TRBJ1-1
size: .
V: TRBV5-1
DNA: TGCGCCAGCAGCGACAGGGTCGGGTCGAGCGGCACTGAAGCTTTCTTT
CDR3: CASSDRVGSSGTEAFF

D: TRBD2
J: TRBJ2-3
size: .
V: TRBV11-2
DNA: TGTGCCAGCAGCCCCCCCGGACTAGCGTTTGCAGATACGCAGTATTTT
CDR3: CASSPPGLAFADTQYF

D: .
J: TRBJ1-5
size: .
V: TRBV2
DNA: TGTGCCAGCAGCCTTAGCACAGGGTCTGCTAGTCAGCCCCAGCATTTT
CDR3: CASSLSTGSASQPQHF

D: .
J: TRBJ2-4
size: once
V: TRBV7-2
DNA: TGTGCCAGCAGCCCCCGTGAACCTACAGGGTTGGCCAAAAACATTCAGTACTTC
CDR3: CASSPREPTGLAKNIQYF

D: TRBD1
J: TRBJ2-7
size: .
V: TRBV4-2
DNA: TGTGCCAGCAGCCGCCCGGGACAGGGTAACGAGCAGTACTTC
CDR3: CASSRPGQGNEQYF

D: TRBD1
J: TRBJ1-6
size: .
V: TRBV28
DNA: TGTGCCAGCAGTTTTCCCGGGACAGATTCACCCCTCCACTTT
CDR3: CASSFPGTDSPLHF

D: .
J: TRBJ2-5
size: .
V: TRBV25-1
DNA: TGTGCCAGCAGTGTGGTCGGAGAGACCCAGTACTTC
CDR3: CASSVVGETQYF

D: TRBD1
J: TRBJ1-2
size: .
V: TRBV6-6
DNA: TGTGCCAGCAGTACTCAACAGGGGGCTTTGGGCTACACCTTC
CDR3: CASSTQQGALGYTF

D: .
J: TRBJ1-1
size: .
V: TRBV12-3/TRBV12-4
DNA: TGTGCCAGCACTCAGAGGTCGAACACTGAAGCTTTCTTT
CDR3: CASTQRSNTEAFF

D: TRBD1
J: TRBJ1-3
size: .
V: TRBV13
DNA: TGTGCCAGCAGCTTAAGGGTCCACGGGACAGCTCGTTCCACCATATATTTT
CDR3: CASSLRVHGTARSTIYF

D: TRBD1
J: TRBJ2-5
size: .
V: TRBV24-1
DNA: TGTGCCACCAGTGACTACCATTGGGACAGGGGACAAGAGACCCAGTACTTC
CDR3: CATSDYHWDRGQETQYF

D: TRBD2
J: TRBJ2-5
size: .
V: TRBV9
DNA: TGTGCCAGCAGCGTAACTAGCGGTGACCAAGAGACCCAGTACTTC
CDR3: CASSVTSGDQETQYF

D: .
J: TRBJ1-6
size: .
V: TRBV4-1
DNA: TGCGCCAGCAGGCAGGGGCTTGATAATTCACCCCTCCACTTT
CDR3: CASRQGLDNSPLHF

D: TRBD1
J: TRBJ1-2
size: .
V: TRBV9
DNA: TGTGCCAGCAGCGTCGGACAGGGGGATCACTATGGCTACACCTTC
CDR3: CASSVGQGDHYGYTF

D: .
J: TRBJ1-1
size: .
V: TRBV4-1
DNA: TGCGCCAGCAGCCAAGTTACGGACACTGAAGCTTTCTTT
CDR3: CASSQVTDTEAFF

D: .
J: TRBJ2-7
size: .
V: TRBV28
DNA: TGTGCCAGCAGTTTACGGATTCACAGGTACAGCTACGAGCAGTACTTC
CDR3: CASSLRIHRYSYEQYF

D: .
J: TRBJ1-3
size: .
V: TRBV6-4
DNA: TGTGCCAGCAGTGACTCGGGGAGCTACTCTGGAAACACCATATATTTT
CDR3: CASSDSGSYSGNTIYF

D: .
J: TRBJ1-1
size: .
V: TRBV30
DNA: TGTGCCTGGAGTGTACTTTCAAACACTGAAGCTTTCTTT
CDR3: CAWSVLSNTEAFF

D: .
J: TRBJ1-5
size: .
V: TRBV28
DNA: TGTGCCAGCAGCCGATTCCGACAGTCCAATAGCAATCAGCCCCAGCATTTT
CDR3: CASSRFRQSNSNQPQHF

D: TRBD2
J: TRBJ2-7
size: many
V: TRBV10-3
DNA: TGTGCCATCGCCAGGGAGCGGGAGGGTAACGAGCAGTACTTC
CDR3: CAIAREREGNEQYF

D: .
J: TRBJ1-2
size: once
V: TRBV12-3/TRBV12-4
DNA: TGTGCCAGCAGTTTAGATCTTAGGGGGGGCTACACCTTC
CDR3: CASSLDLRGGYTF

D: .
J: TRBJ1-1
size: .
V: TRBV28
DNA: TGTGCCAGCAGCACAACAGGGAGAACTGAAGCTTTCTTT
CDR3: CASSTTGRTEAFF

D: .
J: TRBJ1-2
size: .
V: TRBV6-5
DNA: TGTGCCAGCGGAAGGGAGGGCTACACCTTC
CDR3: CASGREGYTF

D: .
J: TRBJ1-2
size: .
V: TRBV3-1/TRBV3-2
DNA: TGTGCCAGCAGCCAAGAAGGGGGGGCGGGTGGCTACACCTTC
CDR3: CASSQEGGAGGYTF

D: .
J: TRBJ1-2
size: .
V: TRBV28
DNA: TGTGCCAGCAGTCGAGGCAGGGGTGAGGGTGGCTACACCTTC
CDR3: CASSRGRGEGGYTF

D: TRBD2
J: TRBJ2-1
size: .
V: TRBV7-2
DNA: TGTGCCAGCAGGGGAGGGAGCGGGCTCCCTAATGAGCAGTTCTTC
CDR3: CASRGGSGLPNEQFF